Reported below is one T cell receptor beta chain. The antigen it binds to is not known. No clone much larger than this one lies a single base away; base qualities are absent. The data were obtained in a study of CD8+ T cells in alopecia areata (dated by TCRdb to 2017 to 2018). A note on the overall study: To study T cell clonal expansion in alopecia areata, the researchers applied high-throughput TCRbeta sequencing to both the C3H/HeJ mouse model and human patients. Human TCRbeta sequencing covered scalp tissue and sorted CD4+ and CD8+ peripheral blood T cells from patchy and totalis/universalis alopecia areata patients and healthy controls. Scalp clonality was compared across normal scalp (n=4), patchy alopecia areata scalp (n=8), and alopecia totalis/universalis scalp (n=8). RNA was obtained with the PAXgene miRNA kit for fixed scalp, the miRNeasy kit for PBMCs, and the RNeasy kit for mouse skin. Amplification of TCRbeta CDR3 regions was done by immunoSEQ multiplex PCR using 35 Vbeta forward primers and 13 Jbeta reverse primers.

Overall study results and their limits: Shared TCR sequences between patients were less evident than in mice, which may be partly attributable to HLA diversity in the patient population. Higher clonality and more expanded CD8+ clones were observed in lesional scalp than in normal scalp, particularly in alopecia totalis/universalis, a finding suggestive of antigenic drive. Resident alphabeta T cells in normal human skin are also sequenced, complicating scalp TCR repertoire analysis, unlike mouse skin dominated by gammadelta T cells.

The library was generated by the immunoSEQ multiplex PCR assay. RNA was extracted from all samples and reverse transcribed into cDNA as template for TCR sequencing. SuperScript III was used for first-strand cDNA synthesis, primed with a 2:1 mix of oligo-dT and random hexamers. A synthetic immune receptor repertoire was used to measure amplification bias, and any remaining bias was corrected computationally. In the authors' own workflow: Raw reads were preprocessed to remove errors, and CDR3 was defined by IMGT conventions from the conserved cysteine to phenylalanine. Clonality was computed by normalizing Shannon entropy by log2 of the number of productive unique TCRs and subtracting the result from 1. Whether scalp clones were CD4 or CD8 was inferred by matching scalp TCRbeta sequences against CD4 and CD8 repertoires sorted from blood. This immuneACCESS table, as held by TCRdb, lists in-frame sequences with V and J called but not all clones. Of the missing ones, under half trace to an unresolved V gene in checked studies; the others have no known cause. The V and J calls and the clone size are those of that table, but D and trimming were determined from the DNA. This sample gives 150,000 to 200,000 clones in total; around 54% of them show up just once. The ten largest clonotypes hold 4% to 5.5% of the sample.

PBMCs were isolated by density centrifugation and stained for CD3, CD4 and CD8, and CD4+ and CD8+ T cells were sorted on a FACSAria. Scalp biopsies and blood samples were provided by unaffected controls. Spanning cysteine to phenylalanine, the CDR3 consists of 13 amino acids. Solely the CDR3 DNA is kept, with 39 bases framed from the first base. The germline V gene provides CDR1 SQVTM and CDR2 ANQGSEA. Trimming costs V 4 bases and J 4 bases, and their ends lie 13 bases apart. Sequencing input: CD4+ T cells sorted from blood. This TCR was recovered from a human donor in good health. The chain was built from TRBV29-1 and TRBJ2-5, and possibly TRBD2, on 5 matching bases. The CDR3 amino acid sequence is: CSVVIGNLETQYF. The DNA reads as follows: TGCAGCGTTGTGATCGGGAATCTAGAGACCCAGTACTTC. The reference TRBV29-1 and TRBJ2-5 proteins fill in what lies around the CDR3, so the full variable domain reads SAVISQKPSRDICQRGTSLTIQCQVDSQVTMMFWYRQQPGQSLTLIATANQGSEATYESGFVIDKFPISRPNLTFSTLTVSNMSPEDSSIYLCSVVIGNLETQYFGPGTRLLVL.